These 17 T cell receptor beta chains share one sample of origin, sequenced in a study of PD-L1 blockade in urothelial cancer. This sample's time point: peripheral blood 6 weeks after treatment start. Method: immunoSEQ multiplex PCR; TCRdb's copy keeps in-frame clones and lacks some. The data show roughly 100,000 clones, roughly 83% seen once. Material: PBMCs, obtained around atezolizumab (anti-PD-L1) treatment. These TCRs come from a man aged 65 to 85 with urothelial cancer.

The chain recombines TRBV7-2 with TRBJ2-7; TRBD1 aligns across 9 bases. CDR3 length: 14 residues. Trimming took 4 bases from V and 4 from J; bases not matched to a gene: 5. Per germline, CDR1 SGHTA and CDR2 FQGNSA. Written as DNA, the CDR3 is TGTGCCAGCAGCTCCGGGACAGGGTTTTACGAGCAGTACTTC. Its protein is CASSSGTGFYEQYF.

V gene TRBV4-2 combines with J gene TRBJ2-3, with TRBD2 identical over 8 bases. J lost 5 bases, V lost 1 base, and 5 bases had no gene match. The CDR3 loop spans 15 amino acids. The germline V gene encodes CDR1 LGHNA and CDR2 YNFKEQ. CDR3 sequence: CASSQGLASRDTQYF. As DNA, the CDR3 is TGTGCCAGCAGCCAAGGACTAGCGAGTAGAGATACGCAGTATTTT.

This clone was seen just once. The chain is built from TRBV27 and TRBJ2-1; weak D call: TRBD2 (6 bases). Germline-derived CDR1 and CDR2 are MNHEY and SMNVEV (reference sequence). The CDR3 runs 15 residues. The germline V and J ends were trimmed by 6 bases and 3 bases, with 15 bases remaining between them. The CDR3 DNA sequence: TGTGCCAGCAGGGCGGAGGGGCCAAGCTACAATGAGCAGTTCTTC. It encodes CASRAEGPSYNEQFF.

CDR3 nucleotide sequence: TGTGCCAGCAGTGAATTTGGACAGGGTACGGAGACCCAGTACTTC. This encodes CASSEFGQGTETQYF. The rearrangement uses TRBV25-1 and TRBJ2-5; 8 bases agree with TRBD1. V was clipped by 1 base and J by 5 bases; unmatched bases: 6. CDR3 length: 15 amino acids. Germline CDR1 and CDR2: MGHDK and SYGVNS.

This clone was seen a handful of times. The J gene is TRBJ1-1, the V gene TRBV6-5; the D gene is possibly TRBD1 (5 bases). The CDR3 has 13 amino acids. Germline V gene data show CDR1 as MNHEY and CDR2 as SVGAGI. Trimming pared 3 bases from V and 1 base from J, leaving 6 bases between. In DNA form, the CDR3 reads TGTGCCAGCAGTTATGGACAGAACACTGAAGCTTTCTTT. Its translation: CASSYGQNTEAFF.

The rearrangement links TRBV19 to TRBJ2-7, with TRBD1 identical over 12 bases. V gave up 3 bases and J gave up 2 bases; unmatched junction bases: 2. The CDR3 runs 15 residues. In germline, CDR1 is LNHDA, CDR2 SQIVND (reference sequence). CDR3: CASSMGQGAAYEQYF. As DNA, the CDR3 is TGTGCCAGTAGTATGGGACAGGGGGCCGCCTACGAGCAGTACTTC. Full variable domain (outside the CDR3, taken from reference TRBV19 and TRBJ2-7): DGGITQSPKYLFRKEGQNVTLSCEQNLNHDAMYWYRQDPGQGLRLIYYSQIVNDFQKGDIAEGYSVSREKKESFPLTVTSAQKNPTAFYLCASSMGQGAAYEQYFGPGTRLTVT.

The rearrangement uses TRBV23-1 and TRBJ2-7; 10 positions match TRBD1. TRBV23-1 is an open reading frame whose function is uncertain. The CDR3 is 15 residues long. Trimming cost V 2 bases and J 4 bases; bases outside gene matches: 5. The CDR3 region is CASSQRTGGRYEQYF. Here the CDR3 DNA reads TGCGCCAGCAGTCAAAGGACAGGGGGGCGATACGAGCAGTACTTC.

The chain links TRBV2 to TRBJ1-2; 9 positions agree with TRBD1. CDR3 length: 15 residues. Germline V CDR1 and CDR2: SNHLY, FYNNEI. V was pared by 5 bases and J by 5 bases, with 9 bases of the junction left unmatched. The CDR3 DNA sequence: TGTGCCAGCAGTTCAGCGCAGGGACAGGGTTATGGCTACACCTTC. Its protein product is CASSSAQGQGYGYTF.

The chain employs TRBV7-9 and TRBJ1-2, with D maybe TRBD1 (5 bases). The CDR3 has 15 residues. The germline CDR1 and CDR2 sequences are SEHNR and FQNEAQ (reference sequence). The V and J ends lost 4 bases and 1 base respectively, with 13 bases between them. The CDR3: CASSSGKGLNYGYTF. DNA for the CDR3: TGTGCCAGCAGCTCGGGGAAGGGACTTAACTATGGCTACACCTTC. The whole variable domain, remainder taken from reference TRBV7-9 and TRBJ1-2, is DTGVSQNPRHKITKRGQNVTFRCDPISEHNRLYWYRQTLGQGPEFLTYFQNEAQLEKSRLLSDRFSAERPKGSFSTLEIQRTEQGDSAMYLCASSSGKGLNYGYTFGSGTRLTVV.

This clone showed up just once. This chain uses TRBV7-9 with TRBJ2-7, with D unresolved. This CDR3 region has 14 residues. In germline, CDR1 is SEHNR, CDR2 FQNEAQ (reference sequence). The V end lost 5 bases, the J end lost 3 bases, and 14 bases lay between the germline ends. The CDR3 sequence: CASSPPLDSYEQYF. For the CDR3, the DNA is TGTGCCAGCAGCCCCCCCCTTGATAGCTACGAGCAGTACTTC. The variable domain in full, completed from reference TRBV7-9 and TRBJ2-7, reads DTGVSQNPRHKITKRGQNVTFRCDPISEHNRLYWYRQTLGQGPEFLTYFQNEAQLEKSRLLSDRFSAERPKGSFSTLEIQRTEQGDSAMYLCASSPPLDSYEQYFGPGTRLTVT.

This clone was counted between two and nine times. V gene TRBV25-1 combines with J gene TRBJ1-1, with a tentative D call TRBD1 (6 bases). The germline gives CDR1 MGHDK, CDR2 SYGVNS. The CDR3 loop spans 16 amino acids. Trimming left V 4 bases short and J 5 bases short, with 20 bases between. The CDR3 loop reads CASSVSGGPKGTEAFF. The CDR3 DNA follows: TGTGCCAGCAGTGTGAGCGGGGGCCCTAAGGGAACTGAAGCTTTCTTT. Looking up the rest from reference TRBV25-1 and TRBJ1-1 gives the full variable domain: EADIYQTPRYLVIGTGKKITLECSQTMGHDKMYWYQQDPGMELHLIHYSYGVNSTEKGDLSSESTVSRIRTEHFPLTLESARPSHTSQYLCASSVSGGPKGTEAFFGQGTRLTVV.

The sample holds a few counts of this clone. This chain uses TRBV19 with TRBJ2-1; 8 positions agree with TRBD2. The CDR3 sequence is 16 residues long. Germline V gives CDR1 LNHDA, CDR2 SQIVND (reference sequence). V lost 5 bases to trimming and J lost 2 bases; unmatched junction nucleotides: 8. CDR3 in amino acids: CASSPPRAGAYNEQFF. The CDR3 nucleotides are TGTGCCAGTAGTCCCCCCCGAGCGGGAGCCTACAATGAGCAGTTCTTC.

In its sample, this clone was seen a few times. The chain employs TRBV25-1 and TRBJ1-3; no clear D gene. Germline CDR1 reads MGHDK; CDR2 reads SYGVNS. The CDR3 extends over 14 amino acids. V lost 8 bases to trimming and J lost 0 bases, with 11 bases between them. CDR3 sequence (DNA): TGTGCCAGCGTGGACGGAGGCTCTGGAAACACCATATATTTT. Its protein is CASVDGGSGNTIYF.

The chain employs TRBV2 and TRBJ1-2, with 10 bases lining up with TRBD1. CDR3 size: 15 residues. V shed 7 bases and J 3 bases; nucleotides not matched to a gene: 8. CDR1 and CDR2 (germline): SNHLY, FYNNEI. The CDR3 DNA is TGTGCCAGCAATCCGGGACAGGGGAGTCACTATGGCTACACCTTC. This gives the protein CASNPGQGSHYGYTF.

This chain links TRBV27 with TRBJ2-4, with 8 bases matching TRBD1. V trimming: 3 bases; J trimming: 0 bases; junction bases outside the gene matches: 4. This CDR3 has 16 residues. CDR1 is MNHEY and CDR2 is SMNVEV in the germline V gene (reference sequence). The CDR3 reads CASSFQGALAKNIQYF. DNA for the CDR3: TGTGCCAGCAGTTTCCAGGGGGCCTTAGCCAAAAACATTCAGTACTTC.

The chain carries TRBV11-2 and TRBJ2-5; TRBD1 agrees at 7 bases. The CDR3 has 15 residues. The germline V gene has CDR1 SGHAT and CDR2 FQNNGV. V gave up 6 bases and J gave up 2 bases; unmatched junction bases: 9. The CDR3 DNA is TGTGCCAGCAGACCAGGGGACAGTCTACAAGAGACCCAGTACTTC. Its protein product is CASRPGDSLQETQYF.

This clone was found a few times. The rearrangement uses TRBV9 and TRBJ2-3; possible D gene TRBD2, 6 bases. Germline V CDR1 and CDR2: SGDLS, YYNGEE. The V gene lost 4 bases and the J gene lost 7 bases, with 10 bases spanning the gap. The CDR3 totals 12 residues. CDR3 amino acids: CASSPRGYTQYF. CDR3 coding DNA: TGTGCCAGCAGCCCCCGGGGGTATACGCAGTATTTT.